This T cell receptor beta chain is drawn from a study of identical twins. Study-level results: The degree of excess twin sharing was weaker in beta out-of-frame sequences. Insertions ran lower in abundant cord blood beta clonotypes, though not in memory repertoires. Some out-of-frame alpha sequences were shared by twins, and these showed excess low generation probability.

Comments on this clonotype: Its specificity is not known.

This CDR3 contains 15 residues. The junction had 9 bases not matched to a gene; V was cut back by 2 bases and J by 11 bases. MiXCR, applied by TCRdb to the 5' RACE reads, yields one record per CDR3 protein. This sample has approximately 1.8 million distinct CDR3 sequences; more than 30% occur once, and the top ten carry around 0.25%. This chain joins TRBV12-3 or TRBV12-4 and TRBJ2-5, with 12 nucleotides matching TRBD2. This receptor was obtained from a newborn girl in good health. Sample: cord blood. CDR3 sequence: CASSLLLAGGREQYF. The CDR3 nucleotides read TGTGCCAGCAGTTTATTGCTAGCGGGAGGGCGGGAGCAGTACTTC.